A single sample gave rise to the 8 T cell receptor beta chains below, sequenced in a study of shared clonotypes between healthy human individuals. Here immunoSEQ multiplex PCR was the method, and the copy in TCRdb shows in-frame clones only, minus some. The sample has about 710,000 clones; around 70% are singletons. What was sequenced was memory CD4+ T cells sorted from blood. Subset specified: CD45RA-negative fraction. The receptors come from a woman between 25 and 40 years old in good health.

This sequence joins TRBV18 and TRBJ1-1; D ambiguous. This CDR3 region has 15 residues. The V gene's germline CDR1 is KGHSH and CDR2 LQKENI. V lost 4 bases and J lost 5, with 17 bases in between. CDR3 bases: TGTGCCAGCTCACGCCAACCCGATTTTGGAACTGAAGCTTTCTTT. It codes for CASSRQPDFGTEAFF.

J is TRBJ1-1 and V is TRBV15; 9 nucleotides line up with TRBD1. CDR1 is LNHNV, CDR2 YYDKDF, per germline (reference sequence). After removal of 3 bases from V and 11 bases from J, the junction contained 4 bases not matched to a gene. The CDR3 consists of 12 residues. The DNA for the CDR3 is TGTGCCACCAGCAGGGGACAGGGCTCGGCTTTCTTT. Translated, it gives CATSRGQGSAFF.

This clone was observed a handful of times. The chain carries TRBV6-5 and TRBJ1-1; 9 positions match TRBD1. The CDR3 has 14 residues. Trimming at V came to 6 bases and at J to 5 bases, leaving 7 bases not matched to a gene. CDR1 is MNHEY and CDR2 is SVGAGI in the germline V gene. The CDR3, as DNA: TGTGCCAGCAGCCACCGGGACAGGGTGACTGAAGCTTTCTTT. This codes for CASSHRDRVTEAFF.

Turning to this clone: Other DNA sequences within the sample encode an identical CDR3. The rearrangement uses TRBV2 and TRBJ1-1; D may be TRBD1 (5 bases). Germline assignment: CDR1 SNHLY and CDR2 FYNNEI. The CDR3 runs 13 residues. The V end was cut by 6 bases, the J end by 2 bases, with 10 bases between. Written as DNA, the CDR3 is TGTGCCAGCAGCGGGGCTCTAAACACTGAAGCTTTCTTT. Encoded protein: CASSGALNTEAFF.

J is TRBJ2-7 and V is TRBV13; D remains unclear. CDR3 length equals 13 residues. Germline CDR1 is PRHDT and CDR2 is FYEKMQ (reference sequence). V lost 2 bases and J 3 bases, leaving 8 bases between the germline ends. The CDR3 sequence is CASSLSWGYEQYF. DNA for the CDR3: TGTGCCAGCAGCTTATCCTGGGGCTACGAGCAGTACTTC. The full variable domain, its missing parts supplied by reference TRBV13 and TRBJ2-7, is AAGVIQSPRHLIKEKRETATLKCYPIPRHDTVYWYQQGPGQDPQFLISFYEKMQSDKGSIPDRFSAQQFSDYHSELNMSSLELGDSALYFCASSLSWGYEQYFGPGTRLTVT.

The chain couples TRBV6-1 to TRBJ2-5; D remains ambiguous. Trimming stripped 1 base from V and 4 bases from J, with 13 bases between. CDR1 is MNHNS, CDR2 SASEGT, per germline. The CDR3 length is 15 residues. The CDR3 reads CASSEGAGLGETQYF. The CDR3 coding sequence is TGTGCCAGCAGTGAAGGGGCCGGCCTCGGAGAGACCCAGTACTTC.

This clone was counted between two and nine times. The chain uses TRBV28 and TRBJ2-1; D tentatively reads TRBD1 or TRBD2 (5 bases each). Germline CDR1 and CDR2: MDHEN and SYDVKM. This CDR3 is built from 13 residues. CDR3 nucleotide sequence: TGTGTCGAGGGAACCGTGGGGGACAATGAGCAGTTCTTC. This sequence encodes CVEGTVGDNEQFF.

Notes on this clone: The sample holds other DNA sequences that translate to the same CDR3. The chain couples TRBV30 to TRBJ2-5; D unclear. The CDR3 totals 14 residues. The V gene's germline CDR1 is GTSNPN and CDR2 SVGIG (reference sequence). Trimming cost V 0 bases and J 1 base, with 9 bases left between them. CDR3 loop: CAWSVLGVQETQYF. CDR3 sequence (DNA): TGTGCCTGGAGTGTACTGGGCGTCCAAGAGACCCAGTACTTC. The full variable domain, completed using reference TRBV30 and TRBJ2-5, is SQTIHQWPATLVQPVGSPLSLECTVEGTSNPNLYWYRQAAGRGLQLLFYSVGIGQISSEVPQNLSASRPQDRQFILSSKKLLLSDSGFYLCAWSVLGVQETQYFGPGTRLLVL.